The 5 T cell receptor beta chains below all came from one sample that was sequenced in a study of blood T cells in healthy people across ages. Sample-barcoded 5' priming and a J-beta primer mix drove a second PCR of about 6 to 12 cycles. TCRdb reprocessed the 5' RACE reads via MiXCR and lists one record per CDR3 protein. The table has some 1.4 million distinct CDR3 sequences, around 42% seen once. The sequenced sample was blood. These receptors originate from a woman under 30 in good health.

The table lists this clonotype with a few counts. This chain links TRBV4-1 with TRBJ2-1; D might be TRBD2 (5 bases). The V end lost 1 base, the J end lost 8 bases, and 6 bases lay between the germline ends. This CDR3 is 12 amino acids long. Germline-derived CDR1 and CDR2 are MGHRA and YSYEKL. Here the CDR3 reads CASSQVGDEQFF. The DNA of the CDR3 is TGCGCCAGCAGCCAAGTCGGGGATGAGCAGTTCTTC.

The gene calls are TRBV7-9 and TRBJ1-5; D unresolved. The length of the CDR3 is 12 residues. V lost 5 bases to trimming and J lost 9 bases, with 11 bases between them. Germline V gives CDR1 SEHNR, CDR2 FQNEAQ (reference sequence). The CDR3 bases are TGTGCCAGCAGCCCTGGCGGGCCGCCCCAGCATTTT. Residues: CASSPGGPPQHF. Supplemented by reference TRBV7-9 and TRBJ1-5, the full variable domain reads DTGVSQNPRHKITKRGQNVTFRCDPISEHNRLYWYRQTLGQGPEFLTYFQNEAQLEKSRLLSDRFSAERPKGSFSTLEIQRTEQGDSAMYLCASSPGGPPQHFGDGTRLSIL.

With respect to this clonotype: This likely traces to a read error, being one base from a far larger clone. Here the CDR3 DNA reads TGTGCCAGCAGCCCCACAGGGAAAACTGAAGCTTTCTTT. Amino acids: CASSPTGKTEAFF. This rearrangement joins TRBV7-9 to TRBJ1-1; the D gene is possibly TRBD1 (6 bases). The V end was cut by 5 bases, the J end by 5 bases, with 12 bases between. This CDR3 spans 13 amino acids. Germline assignment: CDR1 SEHNR and CDR2 FQNEAQ (reference sequence).

The chain employs TRBV9 and TRBJ1-5; no definite D call. V was clipped by 5 bases and J by 4 bases, with 19 bases between them. Germline CDR1 SGDLS, CDR2 YYNGEE. The CDR3 spans 16 residues. The CDR3: CASSSSEAVFNQPQHF. The CDR3 bases are TGTGCCAGCAGTTCTTCCGAGGCAGTCTTTAATCAGCCCCAGCATTTT.

V is TRBV29-1 and J is TRBJ2-1, with 9 bases identical to TRBD2. Germline V lookup: CDR1 SQVTM, CDR2 ANQGSEA. This CDR3 is 13 amino acids long. Trimming took 7 bases from V and 5 from J; bases not matched to a gene: 6. CDR3 bases: TGCAGCGCCAGACTAGCGGCGGACAATGAGCAGTTCTTC. Translating it yields CSARLAADNEQFF.